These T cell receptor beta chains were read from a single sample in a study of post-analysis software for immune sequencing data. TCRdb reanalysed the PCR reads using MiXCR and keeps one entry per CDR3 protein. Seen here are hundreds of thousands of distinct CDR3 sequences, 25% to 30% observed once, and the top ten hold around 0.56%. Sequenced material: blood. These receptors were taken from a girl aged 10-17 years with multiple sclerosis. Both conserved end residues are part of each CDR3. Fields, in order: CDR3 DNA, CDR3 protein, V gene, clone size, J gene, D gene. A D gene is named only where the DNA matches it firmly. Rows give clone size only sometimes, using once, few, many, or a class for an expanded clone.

TGTGCCAGCAGCTCCTACCCGTGGGAAGAGACCCAGTACTTC,CASSSYPWEETQYF,TRBV7-2,few,TRBJ2-5,-
TGTGCCAGCAGGTTGACTAGCGGCCGATACGAGCAGTACTTC,CASRLTSGRYEQYF,TRBV12-3/TRBV12-4,many,TRBJ2-7,TRBD2
TGTGCCAGCAGCTTGTTACTAGCGGGGAGGCAAGAGACCCAGTACTTC,CASSLLLAGRQETQYF,TRBV5-6,-,TRBJ2-5,TRBD2
TGTGCCATCAGTGAGTCAAGCGTCGGGGCCGGAAAAACAGATACGCAGTATTTT,CAISESSVGAGKTDTQYF,TRBV10-3,-,TRBJ2-3,-
TGTGCCAGCAGCCGCCCGGGGGCCAACGTCCTGACTTTC,CASSRPGANVLTF,TRBV11-2,few,TRBJ2-6,-
TGTGCCAGTAGGGCTAGCATGCTCGGGGAGCAGTACTTC,CASRASMLGEQYF,TRBV19,-,TRBJ2-7,-
TGTGCCAGCAGCCAAAGCCGGGGCCTAGAGCAGTTCTTC,CASSQSRGLEQFF,TRBV3-1,-,TRBJ2-1,-
TGTGCCAGCAGTTACACCGGGGACACCGGGGAGCTGTTTTTT,CASSYTGDTGELFF,TRBV7-2,-,TRBJ2-2,-
TGTGCCAGCAGTTGGCTTAGCTCTGAAGCTTTCTTT,CASSWLSSEAFF,TRBV28,-,TRBJ1-1,-
TGTGCCAGCAGCACTCGCGACAGGGTTGATCAAGAGACCCAGTACTTC,CASSTRDRVDQETQYF,TRBV11-2,many,TRBJ2-5,TRBD1
TGCGCCAGCAGCCAGAGGCGGGGCGGCCCAGAGTTAGCTAACTATGGCTACACCTTC,CASSQRRGGPELANYGYTF,TRBV4-3,-,TRBJ1-2,-
TGTGCCATCACTCGAGGGCAGGGACATGGCTACACCTTC,CAITRGQGHGYTF,TRBV10-3,-,TRBJ1-2,-
TGTGCCAGCAGTGCCGGGACAGGGATATGGGAAAAACTGTTTTTT,CASSAGTGIWEKLFF,TRBV6-1,few,TRBJ1-4,TRBD1
TGCAGCGTTGGTAGGGACAGGGAGCAGTTCTTC,CSVGRDREQFF,TRBV29-1,-,TRBJ2-1,TRBD1
TGCAGTGCTAAGGGGACTAGCGGGAACAATGAGCAGTTCTTC,CSAKGTSGNNEQFF,TRBV20-1,few,TRBJ2-1,TRBD2
TGTGCCACCAGCAGAGAACTAGCGGGGGGGCTTTTGACCCAGTACTTC,CATSRELAGGLLTQYF,TRBV15,few,TRBJ2-5,TRBD2
TGTGCCAGCAGCTTGGAAGGAGGGTTGAGAACCCAGTACTTC,CASSLEGGLRTQYF,TRBV5-5,few,TRBJ2-7,-
TGTGCCAGCAGTGGGTCGACAGGGGGGGCCCTCTGGGGCGAGCAGTTCTTC,CASSGSTGGALWGEQFF,TRBV6-1,-,TRBJ2-1,TRBD1
TGTGCCAGCAGTAGGGGGGGCGGGAGGTTCGACGAGCAGTACTTC,CASSRGGGRFDEQYF,TRBV21-1,few,TRBJ2-7,-
TGCAGCGTCCGTTCATTAGTGACCGATGGCTACACCTTC,CSVRSLVTDGYTF,TRBV29-1,few,TRBJ1-2,-
TGTGCCAGCAGGACGAGCGCAGGGACTGGCTACACCTTC,CASRTSAGTGYTF,TRBV25-1,-,TRBJ1-2,-
TGCGCCAGCAGCTTCGGGAACAGCGGGGGCGATACGCAGTATTTT,CASSFGNSGGDTQYF,TRBV5-1,-,TRBJ2-3,TRBD2
TGCGCCAGCAGCCAACGGGGATTACAGGGTTCCACAGATACGCAGTATTTT,CASSQRGLQGSTDTQYF,TRBV5-1,-,TRBJ2-3,-
TGTGCCAGCAGTTTTTTACAGGGGGCTGAAAAACTGTTTTTT,CASSFLQGAEKLFF,TRBV28,-,TRBJ1-4,TRBD1
TGTGCCAGCAGCTTGGACAGGGCTCAGCCCCAGCATTTT,CASSLDRAQPQHF,TRBV7-2,few,TRBJ1-5,TRBD1
TGCGCCAGCACCCGACTTGGGGCCGGGCAAGAGACCCAGTACTTC,CASTRLGAGQETQYF,TRBV5-1,-,TRBJ2-5,-
TGTGCCATCGGGGATAGGACGGCTTACAATGAGCAGTACTTC,CAIGDRTAYNEQYF,TRBV10-3,-,TRBJ2-7,-
TGTGCCAGCAGTACCAGACGTTCCGGGACCTCCTACGAGCAGTACTTC,CASSTRRSGTSYEQYF,TRBV25-1,-,TRBJ2-7,-
TGCGCCAGCAGCCAAGTCGCATCTCGGGACTACGAGCAGTACTTC,CASSQVASRDYEQYF,TRBV4-3,-,TRBJ2-7,-
TGTGCCAGCACCTCGAGGAGGCGGGCAGATACGCAGTATTTT,CASTSRRRADTQYF,TRBV6-5,-,TRBJ2-3,-
TGTGCCACCTCCAGGGGTTACAATGAAAAACTGTTTTTT,CATSRGYNEKLFF,TRBV15,-,TRBJ1-4,-
TGTGCCAGCAGCTTAATAAGGTGGCGGAACCCGACTCACACTGAAGCTTTCTTT,CASSLIRWRNPTHTEAFF,TRBV7-8,once,TRBJ1-1,-
TGTGCCAGCACCGGAGGGCCAGACTCCTACAATGAGCAGTTCTTC,CASTGGPDSYNEQFF,TRBV11-1,-,TRBJ2-1,-
TGTGCCAGCAGTTTAGACATTAGCCTGGAATTCGAAGCTTTCTTT,CASSLDISLEFEAFF,TRBV28,few,TRBJ1-1,-
TGCAGTGCTATGGCGGGCAGGGGGATAGATACGCAGTATTTT,CSAMAGRGIDTQYF,TRBV20-1,-,TRBJ2-3,TRBD1
TGTGCCAGCAGCTTAGCGCTCGACAGCACAGGTACGCAGTATTTT,CASSLALDSTGTQYF,TRBV7-9,few,TRBJ2-3,-
TGTGCCAGCACGGTGGGCTACGCCACAGATACGCAGTATTTT,CASTVGYATDTQYF,TRBV6-1,-,TRBJ2-3,-
TGCAGCGTTCCCCGGGACAGGGTGGGGTATGGCTACACCTTC,CSVPRDRVGYGYTF,TRBV29-1,many,TRBJ1-2,TRBD1
TGTGCCAGCAGTCCCCGAGGTAGCGGGAGAGGTACGCAGTATTTT,CASSPRGSGRGTQYF,TRBV25-1,-,TRBJ2-3,TRBD2
TGCAGTGCTTCATCGGGAGGGCCGGCAGATACGCAGTATTTT,CSASSGGPADTQYF,TRBV20-1,few,TRBJ2-3,TRBD2
TGTGCCAGTCGTAGCGGGGGGGCCCTTGAGCAGTTCTTC,CASRSGGALEQFF,TRBV14,-,TRBJ2-1,TRBD2
TGTGCCAGCAGCGTAGGTCAGGGGACGACTTACTACGAGCAGTACTTC,CASSVGQGTTYYEQYF,TRBV9,many,TRBJ2-7,-
TGTGCCAGCAGTTACCCGGACCTCTACGAGCAGTACTTC,CASSYPDLYEQYF,TRBV6-6,few,TRBJ2-7,-